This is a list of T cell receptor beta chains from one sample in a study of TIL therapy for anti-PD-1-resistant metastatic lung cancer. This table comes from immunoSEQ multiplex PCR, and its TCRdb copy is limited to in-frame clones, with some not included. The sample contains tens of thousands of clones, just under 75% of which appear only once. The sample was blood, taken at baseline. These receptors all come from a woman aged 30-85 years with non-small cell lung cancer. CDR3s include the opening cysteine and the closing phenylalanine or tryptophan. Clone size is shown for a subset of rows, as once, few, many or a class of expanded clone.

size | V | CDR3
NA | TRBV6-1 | CASSEEMGFSYEQYF
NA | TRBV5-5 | CASSLASGSTGELFF
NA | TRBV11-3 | CASGRGAGGNEQFF
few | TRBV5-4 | CASSFPGQGYNEQFF
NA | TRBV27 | CASSLEVGYGYTF
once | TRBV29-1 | CSVDAGQGMNTEAFF
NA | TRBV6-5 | CASRLGPSSYNEQFF
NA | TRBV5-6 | CASSVRGGNINPQHF
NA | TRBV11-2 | CASSLDLWEGLRDTQYF
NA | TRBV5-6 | CASSPDGLVNEQFF